This TCR beta chain was captured by sequencing in a study of T cell responses to AZD1222 COVID-19 vaccine (dated by TCRdb to the early 2020s). In terms of the full investigation: AZD1222 recipients with second doses at about 4 weeks or about 12 weeks were pooled, because spike-specific TCR depth and breadth did not differ between schedules. TCR sequencing was performed for 230 to 250 trial participants, of whom approximately 200 were given two doses of AZD1222 and about 25 were given two doses of MenACWY control vaccine. Trial participants were enrolled by age into 18-55, 56-69 and 70-plus year subgroups, with around 150, 28 and 57 TCR-sequenced participants respectively.

As concerns this clone: Its recognized antigen is unknown. Base qualities are not provided; no much larger clone lies one nucleotide away.

This specimen's time point label, interpreted: baseline before first vaccination. Vaccinee samples came from UK trials COV001 and COV002, including a single-blind randomized controlled phase 2/3 trial of AZD1222 (ChAdOx1 nCoV-19) in healthy adults. For TCRbeta chain sequencing, PBMC samples were collected from trial participants at day 0 and at day 28 after the second dose. Study-wide conclusions, independent of this receptor: A significant rise in spike-specific TCR breadth and depth was observed after two AZD1222 doses relative to day 0 and relative to MenACWY recipients. Because no samples from the day 14 peak response were available, repertoires could be characterized only after the peak T cell response. In the small 56-69-year group, the increase in depth fell short of significance, most likely because of low power. The whole spike protein was spanned by vaccine-associated CD4 TCRs, and dominant responses were seen in regions 160-218 and 743-854. Epitopes outside the regions mutated in the B.1.351 and B.1.1.7 variants were reportedly recognized by nearly half of the unique spike-specific TCRs. Conclusions about previously exposed vaccinees were limited because only 6 or 7 AZD1222 recipients were SARS-CoV-2 seropositive at baseline. Most participants were white British and females outnumbered males, and the authors suggested that clonal diversity may have been underestimated.

The CDR3 regions of human TCRbeta chains were subjected to immunosequencing. In the paper's pipeline: Repertoire TCRs were matched against a reference library of SARS-CoV-2-specific TCRs generated with the MIRA antigen-specificity platform. Breadth was defined as the fraction of unique TCRs that were SARS-CoV-2-associated, and depth was defined as the fraction of total T cells that were SARS-CoV-2-associated. Using the MIRA data, each spike-specific TCR was assigned both to the spike region to which the TCR was reactive and to a CD4 or CD8 class. Log10-transformed breadth and depth values were compared by one-way ANOVA with Sidak's multiple comparisons tests. Held by TCRdb, this immuneACCESS table contains in-frame sequences only and omits some clones. Under half of the omission traces to an unresolved V gene where checked; the cause of the rest is unknown. For V, J and clone size, that table is used; D and trimming come from the DNA. The sample has some 170,000 clones on record, about 92% of them singletons. The top ten clones comprise around 0.9% of the sample.

Counted from cysteine to phenylalanine, this CDR3 has 15 amino acids. The sequence is cut down to CDR3 DNA, 45 bases in frame from base 1. Relative to germline, V is missing 6 bases and J is missing 5 bases, with 7 bases of the junction outside any gene match. Based on the germline V gene, the CDR1 and CDR2 sequences are MDHEN and SYDVKM. The specimen was peripheral blood, collected on day 0 of AZD1222 vaccination. Recombination connected TRBV28 to TRBJ2-5; TRBD2 aligns with 12 central bases. The clonotype originates from an adult in good health. The DNA reads TGTGCCAGCAGCACCCGACTAGCGGGGGCGGAGACCCAGTACTTC. It translates to CASSTRLAGAETQYF.